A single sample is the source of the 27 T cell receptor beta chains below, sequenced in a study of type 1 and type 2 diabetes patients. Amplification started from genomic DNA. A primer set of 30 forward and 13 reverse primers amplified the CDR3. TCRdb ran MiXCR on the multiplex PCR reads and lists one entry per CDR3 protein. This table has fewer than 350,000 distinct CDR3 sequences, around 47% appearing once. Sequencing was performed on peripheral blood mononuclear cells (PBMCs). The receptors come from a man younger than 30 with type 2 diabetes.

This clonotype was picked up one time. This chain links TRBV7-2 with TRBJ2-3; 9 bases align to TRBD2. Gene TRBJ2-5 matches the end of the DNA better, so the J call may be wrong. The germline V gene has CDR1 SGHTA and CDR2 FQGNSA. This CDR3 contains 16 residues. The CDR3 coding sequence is TGTGCCAGCAGCTTAGCAGCGGGGGGACTAGGAGGGACCCAGTACTTC. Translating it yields CASSLAAGGLGGTQYF.

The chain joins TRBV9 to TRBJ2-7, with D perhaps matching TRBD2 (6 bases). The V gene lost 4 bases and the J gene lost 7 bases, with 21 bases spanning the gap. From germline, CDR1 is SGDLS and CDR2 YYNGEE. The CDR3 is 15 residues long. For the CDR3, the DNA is TGTGCCAGCAGCCAAGATCTGGACCGGGGGTGGGAGCAGTACTTC. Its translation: CASSQDLDRGWEQYF. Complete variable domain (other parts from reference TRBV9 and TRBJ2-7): DSGVTQTPKHLITATGQRVTLRCSPRSGDLSVYWYQQSLDQGLQFLIQYYNGEERAKGNILERFSAQQFPDLHSELNLSSLELGDSALYFCASSQDLDRGWEQYFGPGTRLTVT.

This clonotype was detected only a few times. The CDR3 sequence is CASSIGLSNYGYTF. DNA for the CDR3: TGTGCCAGTAGTATAGGATTGTCTAACTATGGCTACACCTTC. The V gene is TRBV7-2, the J gene TRBJ1-2; no firm D call. The V end was cut by 9 bases, the J end by 0 bases, with 14 bases between. The V gene's germline CDR1 is SGHTA and CDR2 FQGNSA. The CDR3 extends over 14 amino acids.

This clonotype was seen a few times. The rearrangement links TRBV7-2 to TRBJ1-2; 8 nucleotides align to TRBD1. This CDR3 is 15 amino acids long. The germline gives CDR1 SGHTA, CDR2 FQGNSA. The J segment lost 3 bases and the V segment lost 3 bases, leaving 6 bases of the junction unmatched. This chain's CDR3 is CASSFQQGVYYGYTF. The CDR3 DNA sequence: TGTGCCAGCAGCTTTCAACAGGGGGTGTACTATGGCTACACCTTC.

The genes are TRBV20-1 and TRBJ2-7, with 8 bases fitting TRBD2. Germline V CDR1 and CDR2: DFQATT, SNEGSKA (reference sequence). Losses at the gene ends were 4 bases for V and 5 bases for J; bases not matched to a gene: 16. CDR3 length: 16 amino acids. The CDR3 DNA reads TGCAGTGCTAACCTCGCGGCAGGCGGGAGGAGAGACGAGCAGTACTTC. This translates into CSANLAAGGRRDEQYF.

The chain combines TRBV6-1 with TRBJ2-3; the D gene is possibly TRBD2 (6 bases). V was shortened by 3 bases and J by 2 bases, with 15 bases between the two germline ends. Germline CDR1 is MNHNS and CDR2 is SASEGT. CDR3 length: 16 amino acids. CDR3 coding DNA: TGTGCCAGCAGTGAGGGTGATGGGGGGTTCACAGATACGCAGTATTTT. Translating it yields CASSEGDGGFTDTQYF.

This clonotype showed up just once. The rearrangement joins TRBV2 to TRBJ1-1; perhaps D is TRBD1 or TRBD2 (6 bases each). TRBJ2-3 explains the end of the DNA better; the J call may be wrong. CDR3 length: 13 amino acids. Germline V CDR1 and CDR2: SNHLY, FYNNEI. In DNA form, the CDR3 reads TGTGCCAGCCTTCGTCAACAGGGAGGTACGCAGTATTTT. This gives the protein CASLRQQGGTQYF.

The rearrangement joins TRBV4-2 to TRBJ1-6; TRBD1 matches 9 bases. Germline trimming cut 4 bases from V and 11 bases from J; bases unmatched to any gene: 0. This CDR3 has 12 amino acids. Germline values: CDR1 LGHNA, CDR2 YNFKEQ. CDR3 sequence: CASSRTGAPLHF. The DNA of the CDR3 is TGTGCCAGCAGCCGGACAGGGGCACCCCTCCACTTT.

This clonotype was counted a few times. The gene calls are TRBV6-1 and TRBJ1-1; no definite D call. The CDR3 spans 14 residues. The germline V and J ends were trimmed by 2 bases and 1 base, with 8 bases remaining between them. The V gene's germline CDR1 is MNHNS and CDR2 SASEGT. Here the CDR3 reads CASSETGTNTEAFF. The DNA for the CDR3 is TGTGCCAGCAGTGAAACCGGAACGAACACTGAAGCTTTCTTT.

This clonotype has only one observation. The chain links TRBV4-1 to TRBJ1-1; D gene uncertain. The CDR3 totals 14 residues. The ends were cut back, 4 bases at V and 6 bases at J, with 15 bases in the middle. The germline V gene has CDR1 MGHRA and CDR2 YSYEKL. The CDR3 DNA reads TGCGCCAGCAGCCCCGTAGGAGGGTGGTCTGAAGCTTTCTTT. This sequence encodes CASSPVGGWSEAFF.

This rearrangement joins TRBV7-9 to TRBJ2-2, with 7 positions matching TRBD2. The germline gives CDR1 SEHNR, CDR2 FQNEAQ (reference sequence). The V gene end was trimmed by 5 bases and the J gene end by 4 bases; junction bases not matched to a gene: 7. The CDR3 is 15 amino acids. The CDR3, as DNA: TGTGCCAGCAGCCCTCCCCAGCGGGGCACCGGGGAGCTGTTTTTT. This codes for CASSPPQRGTGELFF.

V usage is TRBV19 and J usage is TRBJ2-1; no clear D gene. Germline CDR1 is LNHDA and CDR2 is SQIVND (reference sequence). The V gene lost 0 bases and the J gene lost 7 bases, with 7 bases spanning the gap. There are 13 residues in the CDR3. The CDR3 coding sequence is TGTGCCAGTAGTATAGATCAGAAGAATGAGCAGTTCTTC. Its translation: CASSIDQKNEQFF.

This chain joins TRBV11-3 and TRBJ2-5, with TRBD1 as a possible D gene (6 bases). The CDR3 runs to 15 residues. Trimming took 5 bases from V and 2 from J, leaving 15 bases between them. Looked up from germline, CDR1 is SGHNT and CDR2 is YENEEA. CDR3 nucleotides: TGTGCCAGCAGCATCGATGGACAGCGACAAGAGACCCAGTACTTC. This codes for CASSIDGQRQETQYF.

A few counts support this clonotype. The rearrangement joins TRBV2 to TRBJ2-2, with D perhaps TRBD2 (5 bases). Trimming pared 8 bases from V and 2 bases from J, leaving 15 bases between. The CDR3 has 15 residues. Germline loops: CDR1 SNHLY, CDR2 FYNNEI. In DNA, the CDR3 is TGTGCCAGCGTTGCGAGGGAACCCAACACCGGGGAGCTGTTTTTT. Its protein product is CASVAREPNTGELFF. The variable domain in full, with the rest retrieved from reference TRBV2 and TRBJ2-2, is EPEVTQTPSHQVTQMGQEVILRCVPISNHLYFYWYRQILGQKVEFLVSFYNNEISEKSEIFDDQFSVERPDGSNFTLKIRSTKLEDSAMYFCASVAREPNTGELFFGEGSRLTVL.

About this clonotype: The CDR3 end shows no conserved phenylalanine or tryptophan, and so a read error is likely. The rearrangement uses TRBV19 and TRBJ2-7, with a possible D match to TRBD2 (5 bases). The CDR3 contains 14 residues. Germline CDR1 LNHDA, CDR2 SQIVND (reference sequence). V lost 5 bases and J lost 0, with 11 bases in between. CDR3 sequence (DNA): TGTGCCAGTAGTGTCTCCGGGAACTCCTACGAGCAGTACATC. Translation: CASSVSGNSYEQYI.

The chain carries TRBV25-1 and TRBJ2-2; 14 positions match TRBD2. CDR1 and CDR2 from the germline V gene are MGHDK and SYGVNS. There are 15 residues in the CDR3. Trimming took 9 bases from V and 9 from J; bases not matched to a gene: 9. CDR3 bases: TGTGCCAGTAGTATAGGACTAGCGGGAGGCCGGGAGCTGTTTTTT. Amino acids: CASSIGLAGGRELFF. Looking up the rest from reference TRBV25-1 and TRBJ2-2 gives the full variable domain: EADIYQTPRYLVIGTGKKITLECSQTMGHDKMYWYQQDPGMELHLIHYSYGVNSTEKGDLSSESTVSRIRTEHFPLTLESARPSHTSQYLCASSIGLAGGRELFFGEGSRLTVL.

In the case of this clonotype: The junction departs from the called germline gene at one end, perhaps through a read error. The CDR3 coding sequence is TGCGCCAGCAGCCCCGGGACTAGCAGCCAAGAGACCCAGTACTTC. Translated: CASSPGTSSQETQYF. This chain links TRBV7-2 with TRBJ2-5; TRBD2 aligns across 9 bases. This CDR3 spans 15 amino acids. Germline-derived CDR1 and CDR2 are SGHTA and FQGNSA.

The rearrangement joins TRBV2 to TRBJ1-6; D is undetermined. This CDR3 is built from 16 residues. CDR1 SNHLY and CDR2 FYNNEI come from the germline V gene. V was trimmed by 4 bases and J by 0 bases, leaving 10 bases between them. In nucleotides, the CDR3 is TGTGCCAGCAGTGGAGGTGGGAGCTCCTATAATTCACCCCTCCACTTT. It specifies CASSGGGSSYNSPLHF.

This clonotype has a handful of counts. The CDR3 loop reads CASSYLSEQFF. The CDR3 DNA is TGTGCCAGCAGTTACCTGAGTGAGCAGTTCTTC. V is TRBV27 and J is TRBJ2-1, with D unclear. The ends were cut back, 4 bases at V and 9 bases at J, with 7 bases in the middle. Germline assignment: CDR1 MNHEY and CDR2 SMNVEV (reference sequence). This CDR3 is 11 amino acids long.

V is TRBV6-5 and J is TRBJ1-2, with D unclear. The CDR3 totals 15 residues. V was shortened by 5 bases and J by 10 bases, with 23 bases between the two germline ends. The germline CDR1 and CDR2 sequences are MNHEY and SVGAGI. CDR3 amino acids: CASSDRGHLPRDYTF. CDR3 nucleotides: TGTGCCAGCAGTGACCGAGGGCATTTACCAAGAGACTACACCTTC.

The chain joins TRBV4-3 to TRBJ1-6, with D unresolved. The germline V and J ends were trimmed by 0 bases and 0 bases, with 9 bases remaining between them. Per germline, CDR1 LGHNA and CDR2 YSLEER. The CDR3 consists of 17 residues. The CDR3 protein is CASSQDLGFSYNSPLHF. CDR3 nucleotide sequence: TGCGCCAGCAGCCAAGATCTGGGGTTCTCCTATAATTCACCCCTCCACTTT.

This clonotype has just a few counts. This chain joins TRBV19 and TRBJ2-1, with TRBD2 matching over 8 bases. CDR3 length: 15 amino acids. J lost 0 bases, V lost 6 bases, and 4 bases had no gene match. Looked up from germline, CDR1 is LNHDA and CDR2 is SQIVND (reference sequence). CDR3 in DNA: TGTGCCAGTAGCCCCGGGACTAGCTCCTACAATGAGCAGTTCTTC. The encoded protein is CASSPGTSSYNEQFF.

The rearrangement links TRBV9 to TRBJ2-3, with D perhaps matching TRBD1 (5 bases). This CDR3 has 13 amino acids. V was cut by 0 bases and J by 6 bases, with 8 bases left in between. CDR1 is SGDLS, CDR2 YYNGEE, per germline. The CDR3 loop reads CASSVVTADTQYF. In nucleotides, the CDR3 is TGTGCCAGCAGCGTAGTGACAGCCGATACGCAGTATTTT.

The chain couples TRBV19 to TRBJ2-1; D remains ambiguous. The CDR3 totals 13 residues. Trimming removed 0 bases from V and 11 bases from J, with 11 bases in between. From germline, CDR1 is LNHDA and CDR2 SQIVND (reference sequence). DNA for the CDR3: TGTGCCAGTAGTATAGACAAGGGCAGGAAGCAGTTCTTC. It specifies CASSIDKGRKQFF.

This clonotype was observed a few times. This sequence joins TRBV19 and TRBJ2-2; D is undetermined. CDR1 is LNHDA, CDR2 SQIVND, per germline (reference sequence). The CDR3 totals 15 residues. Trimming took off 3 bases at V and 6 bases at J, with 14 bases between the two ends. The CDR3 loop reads CASSIDGGRSGELFF. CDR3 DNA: TGTGCCAGTAGTATCGATGGTGGACGTTCCGGGGAGCTGTTTTTT.

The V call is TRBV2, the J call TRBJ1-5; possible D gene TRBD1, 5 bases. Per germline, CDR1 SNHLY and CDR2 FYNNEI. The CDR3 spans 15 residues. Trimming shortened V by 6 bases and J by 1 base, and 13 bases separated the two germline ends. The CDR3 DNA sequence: TGTGCCAGCAGCCGGGACCTCGAGAGCAATCAGCCCCAGCATTTT. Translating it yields CASSRDLESNQPQHF.

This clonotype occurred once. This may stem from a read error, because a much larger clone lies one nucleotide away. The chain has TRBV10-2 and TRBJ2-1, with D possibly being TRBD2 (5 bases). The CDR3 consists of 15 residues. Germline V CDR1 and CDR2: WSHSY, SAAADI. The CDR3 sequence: CAISDPKLGRDEQFF. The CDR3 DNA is TGCGCCATCAGTGACCCGAAACTAGGAAGAGATGAGCAGTTCTTC.